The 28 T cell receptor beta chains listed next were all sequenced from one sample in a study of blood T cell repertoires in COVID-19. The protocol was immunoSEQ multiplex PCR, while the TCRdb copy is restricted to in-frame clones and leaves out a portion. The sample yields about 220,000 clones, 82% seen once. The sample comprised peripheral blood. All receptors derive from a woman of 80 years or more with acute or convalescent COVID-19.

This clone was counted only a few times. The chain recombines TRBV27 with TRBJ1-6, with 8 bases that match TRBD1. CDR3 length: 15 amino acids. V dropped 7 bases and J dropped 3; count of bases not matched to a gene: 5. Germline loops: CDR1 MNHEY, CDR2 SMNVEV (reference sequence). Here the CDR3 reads CASTGQGSYNSPLHF. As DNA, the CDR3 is TGTGCCAGCACCGGACAGGGTAGCTATAATTCACCCCTCCACTTT.

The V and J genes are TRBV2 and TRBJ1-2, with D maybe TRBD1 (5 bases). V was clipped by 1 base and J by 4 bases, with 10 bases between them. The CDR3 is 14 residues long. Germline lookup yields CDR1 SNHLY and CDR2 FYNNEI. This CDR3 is CASSEEDTVYGYTF. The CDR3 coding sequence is TGTGCCAGCAGTGAAGAGGACACGGTCTATGGCTACACCTTC.

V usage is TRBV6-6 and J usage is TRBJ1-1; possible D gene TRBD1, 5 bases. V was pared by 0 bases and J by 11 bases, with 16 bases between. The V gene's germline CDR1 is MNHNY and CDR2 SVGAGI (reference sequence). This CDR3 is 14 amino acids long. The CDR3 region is CASSYSRGGGSAFF. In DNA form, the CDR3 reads TGTGCCAGCAGTTACTCGAGGGGTGGAGGGAGCGCTTTCTTT.

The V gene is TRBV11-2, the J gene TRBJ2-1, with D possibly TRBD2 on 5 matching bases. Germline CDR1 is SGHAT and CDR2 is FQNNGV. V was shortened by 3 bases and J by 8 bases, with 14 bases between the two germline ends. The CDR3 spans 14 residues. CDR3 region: CASSFLSGWDEQFF. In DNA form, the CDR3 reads TGTGCCAGCAGCTTTCTAAGCGGCTGGGATGAGCAGTTCTTC.

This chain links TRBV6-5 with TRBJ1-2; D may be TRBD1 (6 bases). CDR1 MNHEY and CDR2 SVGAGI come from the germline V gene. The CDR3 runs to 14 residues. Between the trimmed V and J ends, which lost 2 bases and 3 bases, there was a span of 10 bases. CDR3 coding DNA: TGTGCCAGCAGTTACATTGGGGGCGACTATGGCTACACCTTC. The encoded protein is CASSYIGGDYGYTF.

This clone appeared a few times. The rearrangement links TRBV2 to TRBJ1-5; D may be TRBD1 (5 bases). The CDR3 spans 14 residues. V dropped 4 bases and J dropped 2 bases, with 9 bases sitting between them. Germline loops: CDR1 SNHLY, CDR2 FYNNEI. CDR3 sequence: CASSGRAGNQPQHF. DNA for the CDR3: TGTGCCAGCAGTGGCAGGGCAGGCAATCAGCCCCAGCATTTT.

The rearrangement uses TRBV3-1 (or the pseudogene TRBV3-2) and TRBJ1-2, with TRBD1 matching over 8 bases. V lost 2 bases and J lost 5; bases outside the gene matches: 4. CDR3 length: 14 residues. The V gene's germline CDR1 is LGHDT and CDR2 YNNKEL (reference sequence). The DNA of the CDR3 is TGTGCCAGCAGCCAAAGGACAGGGATTTATGGCTACACCTTC. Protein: CASSQRTGIYGYTF.

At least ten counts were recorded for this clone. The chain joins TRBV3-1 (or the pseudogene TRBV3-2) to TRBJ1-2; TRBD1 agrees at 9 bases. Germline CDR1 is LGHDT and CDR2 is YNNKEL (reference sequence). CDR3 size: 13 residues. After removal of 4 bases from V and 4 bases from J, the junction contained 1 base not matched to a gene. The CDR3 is CASSPGQGYGYTF. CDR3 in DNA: TGTGCCAGCAGCCCGGGACAGGGCTATGGCTACACCTTC.

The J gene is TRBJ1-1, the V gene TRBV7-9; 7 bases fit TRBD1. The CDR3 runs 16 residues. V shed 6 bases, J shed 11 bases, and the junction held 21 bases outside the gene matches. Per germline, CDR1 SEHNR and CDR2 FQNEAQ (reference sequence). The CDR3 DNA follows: TGTGCCAGCAGACCTAGCACCGGGACAGTATACTACAGGGCTTTCTTT. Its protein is CASRPSTGTVYYRAFF.

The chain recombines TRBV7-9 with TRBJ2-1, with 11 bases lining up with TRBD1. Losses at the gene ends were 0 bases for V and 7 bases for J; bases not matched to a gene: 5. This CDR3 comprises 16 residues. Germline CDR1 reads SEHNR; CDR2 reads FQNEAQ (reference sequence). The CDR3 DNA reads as TGTGCCAGCAGCTTAGCGGACAGGGGGCCATGGAATGAGCAGTTCTTC. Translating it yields CASSLADRGPWNEQFF.

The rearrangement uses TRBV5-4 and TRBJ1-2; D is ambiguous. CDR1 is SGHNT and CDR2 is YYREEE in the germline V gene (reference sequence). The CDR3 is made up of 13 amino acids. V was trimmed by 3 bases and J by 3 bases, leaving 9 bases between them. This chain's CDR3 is CASSSTLDYGYTF. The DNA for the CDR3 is TGTGCCAGCAGCTCGACATTAGACTATGGCTACACCTTC.

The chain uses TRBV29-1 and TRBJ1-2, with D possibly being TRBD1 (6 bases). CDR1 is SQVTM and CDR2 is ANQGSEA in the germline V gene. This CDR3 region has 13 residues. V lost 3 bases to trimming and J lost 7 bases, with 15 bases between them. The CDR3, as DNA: TGCAGCGTTGAGACAGGCCTAGATCTTGGCTACACCTTC. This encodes CSVETGLDLGYTF.

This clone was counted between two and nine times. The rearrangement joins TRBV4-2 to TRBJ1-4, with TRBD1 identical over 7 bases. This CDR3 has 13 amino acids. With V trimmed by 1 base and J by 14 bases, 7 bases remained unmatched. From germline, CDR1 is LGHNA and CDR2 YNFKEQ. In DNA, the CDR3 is TGTGCCAGCAGCCAAGTAACAGGGGCTAGGCTGTTTTTT. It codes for CASSQVTGARLFF.

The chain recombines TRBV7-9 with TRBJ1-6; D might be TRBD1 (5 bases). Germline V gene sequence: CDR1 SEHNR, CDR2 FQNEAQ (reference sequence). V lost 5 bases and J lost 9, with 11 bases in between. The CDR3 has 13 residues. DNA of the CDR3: TGTGCCAGCAGCCCCAGGGATGGTTCACCCCTCCACTTT. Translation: CASSPRDGSPLHF.

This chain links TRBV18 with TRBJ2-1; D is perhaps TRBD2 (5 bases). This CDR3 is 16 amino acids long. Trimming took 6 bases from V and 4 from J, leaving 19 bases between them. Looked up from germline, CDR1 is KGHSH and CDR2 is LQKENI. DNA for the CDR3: TGTGCCAGCTCTTACGGATTGGACGGAGGTTACAATGAGCAGTTCTTC. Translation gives CASSYGLDGGYNEQFF.

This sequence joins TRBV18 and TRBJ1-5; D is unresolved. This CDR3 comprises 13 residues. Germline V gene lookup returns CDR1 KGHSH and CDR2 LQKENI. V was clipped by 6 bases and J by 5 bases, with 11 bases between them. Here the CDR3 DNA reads TGTGCCAGCTCCACGGGGTCTGATCAGCCCCAGCATTTT. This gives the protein CASSTGSDQPQHF.

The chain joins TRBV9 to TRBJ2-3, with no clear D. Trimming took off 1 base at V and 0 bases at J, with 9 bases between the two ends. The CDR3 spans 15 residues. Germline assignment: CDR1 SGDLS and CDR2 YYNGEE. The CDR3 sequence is CASSVFSSSTDTQYF. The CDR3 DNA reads TGTGCCAGCAGCGTATTTTCTTCTAGCACAGATACGCAGTATTTT.

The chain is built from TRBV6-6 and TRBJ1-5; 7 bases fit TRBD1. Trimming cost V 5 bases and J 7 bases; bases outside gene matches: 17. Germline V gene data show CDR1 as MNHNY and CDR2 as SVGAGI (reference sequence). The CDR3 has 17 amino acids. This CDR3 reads CASSPHEGAVALQPQHF. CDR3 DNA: TGTGCCAGCAGTCCGCACGAGGGGGCTGTAGCTCTGCAGCCCCAGCATTTT.

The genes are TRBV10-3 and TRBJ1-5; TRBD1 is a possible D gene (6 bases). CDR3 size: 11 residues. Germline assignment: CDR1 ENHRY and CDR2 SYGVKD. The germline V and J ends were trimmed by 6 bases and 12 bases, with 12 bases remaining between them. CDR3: CAIRVGQFQHF. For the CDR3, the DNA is TGTGCCATCAGGGTGGGACAATTCCAGCATTTT.

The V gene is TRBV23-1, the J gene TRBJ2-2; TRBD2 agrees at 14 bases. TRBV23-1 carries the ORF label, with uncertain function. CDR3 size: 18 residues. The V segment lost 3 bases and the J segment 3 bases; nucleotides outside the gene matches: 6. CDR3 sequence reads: CASSHPGTSGGHTGELFF. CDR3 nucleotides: TGCGCCAGCAGTCATCCCGGGACTAGCGGGGGACACACCGGGGAGCTGTTTTTT.

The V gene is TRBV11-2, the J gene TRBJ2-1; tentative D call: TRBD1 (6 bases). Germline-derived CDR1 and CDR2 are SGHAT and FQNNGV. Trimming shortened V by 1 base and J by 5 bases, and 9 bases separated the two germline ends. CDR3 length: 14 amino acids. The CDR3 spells CASSLGTANNEQFF. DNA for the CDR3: TGTGCCAGCAGCTTAGGGACAGCAAACAATGAGCAGTTCTTC. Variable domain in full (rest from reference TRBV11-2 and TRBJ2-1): EAGVAQSPRYKIIEKRQSVAFWCNPISGHATLYWYQQILGQGPKLLIQFQNNGVVDDSQLPKDRFSAERLKGVDSTLKIQPAKLEDSAVYLCASSLGTANNEQFFGPGTRLTVL.

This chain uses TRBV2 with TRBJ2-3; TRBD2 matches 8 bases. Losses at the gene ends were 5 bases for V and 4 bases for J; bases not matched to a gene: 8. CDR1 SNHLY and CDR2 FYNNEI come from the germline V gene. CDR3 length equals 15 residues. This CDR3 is CASSPWRGASDTQYF. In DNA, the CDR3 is TGTGCCAGCAGTCCCTGGCGGGGGGCGTCAGATACGCAGTATTTT.

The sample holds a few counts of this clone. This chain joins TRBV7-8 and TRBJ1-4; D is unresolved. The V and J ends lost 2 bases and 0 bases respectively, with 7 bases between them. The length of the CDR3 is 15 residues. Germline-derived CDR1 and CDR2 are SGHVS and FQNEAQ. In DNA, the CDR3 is TGTGCCAGCAGCTTATGGAGGTCAACTAATGAAAAACTGTTTTTT. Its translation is CASSLWRSTNEKLFF. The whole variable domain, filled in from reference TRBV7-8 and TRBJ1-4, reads GAGVSQSPRYKVAKRGQDVALRCDPISGHVSLFWYQQALGQGPEFLTYFQNEAQLDKSGLPSDRFFAERPEGSVSTLKIQRTQQEDSAVYLCASSLWRSTNEKLFFGSGTQLSVL.

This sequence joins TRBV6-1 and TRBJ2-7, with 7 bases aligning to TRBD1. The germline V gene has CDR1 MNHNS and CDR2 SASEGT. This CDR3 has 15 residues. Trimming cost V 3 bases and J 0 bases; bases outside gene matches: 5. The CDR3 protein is CASSDRGSASYEQYF. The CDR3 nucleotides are TGTGCCAGCAGTGACAGGGGGTCGGCCTCCTACGAGCAGTACTTC.

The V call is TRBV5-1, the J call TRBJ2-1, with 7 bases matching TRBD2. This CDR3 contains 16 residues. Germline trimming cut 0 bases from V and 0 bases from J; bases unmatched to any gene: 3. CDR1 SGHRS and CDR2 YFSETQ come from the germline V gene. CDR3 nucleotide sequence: TGCGCCAGCAGCTTGGAGGGAGGGAGCTCCTACAATGAGCAGTTCTTC. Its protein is CASSLEGGSSYNEQFF.

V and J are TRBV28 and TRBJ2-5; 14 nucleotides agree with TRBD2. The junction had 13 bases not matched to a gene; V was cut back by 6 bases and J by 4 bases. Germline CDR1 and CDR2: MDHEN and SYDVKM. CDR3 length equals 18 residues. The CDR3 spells CASSPDRLAGGPVETQYF. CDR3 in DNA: TGTGCCAGCAGCCCCGACCGACTAGCGGGGGGGCCTGTAGAGACCCAGTACTTC.

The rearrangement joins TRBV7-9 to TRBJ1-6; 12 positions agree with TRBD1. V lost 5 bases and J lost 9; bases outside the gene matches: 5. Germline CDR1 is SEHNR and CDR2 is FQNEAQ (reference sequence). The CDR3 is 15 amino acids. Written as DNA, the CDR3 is TGTGCCAGCAGCCGGGGACAGGGGGCAGGTTCACCCCTCCACTTT. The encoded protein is CASSRGQGAGSPLHF.

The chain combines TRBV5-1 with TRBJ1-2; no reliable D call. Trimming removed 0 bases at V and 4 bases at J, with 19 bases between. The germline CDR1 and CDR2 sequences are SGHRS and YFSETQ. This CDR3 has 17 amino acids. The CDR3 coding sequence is TGCGCCAGCAGCTTGGGGGAGGGCAGGTCCTCCTTCTATGGCTACACCTTC. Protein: CASSLGEGRSSFYGYTF.